The present entry profiles one TCR beta chain with its context. There is no known antigen for this receptor. It has no much larger one-base neighbor in the sample; base qualities were not kept. The CDR3 regions of human TCRbeta chains were analyzed by immunosequencing. The original pipeline was this. Repertoire TCRs were checked for matches against a reference library of SARS-CoV-2-specific TCRs that had been generated using the MIRA antigen-specificity platform. Breadth meant the fraction of unique TCRs that were SARS-CoV-2-associated, whereas depth meant the fraction of total T cells that were SARS-CoV-2-associated. Using the MIRA data, each spike-specific TCR was mapped to the spike region that the TCR reacts to and placed in a CD4 or CD8 class. Log10-transformed breadth and depth values were compared by one-way ANOVA with Sidak's multiple comparisons tests. As stored in TCRdb, this immuneACCESS dataset retains in-frame rearrangements with V and J assigned. A fraction of the clones does not appear; measured against another copy, unresolved V genes explain less than half of the discrepancy, and the remainder lacks a known reason. That table supplies the V and J calls and clone size; D and trimming were determined from the DNA. This sample has 130,000 to 150,000 clones in its table, and approximately 78% of those were observed once. Approximately 4% of the sample is held by the ten biggest clonotypes.

The data originate from a study of T cell responses to AZD1222 COVID-19 vaccine (dated by TCRdb to the early 2020s). About the study as a whole: A total of 233 trial participants underwent TCR sequencing, of whom some 210 received two doses of AZD1222 and about 25 received two doses of the MenACWY control vaccine. Trial participants were enrolled by age into 18-55, 56-69 and 70-plus year subgroups, with roughly 160, 29 and 62 TCR-sequenced participants respectively.

Reading the label with the study, this specimen's time point is: baseline before first vaccination. The treatment or condition label of this sample denotes: meningococcal conjugate vaccine given as trial control. Samples from vaccinated people were obtained from the UK trials COV001 and COV002, which included a single-blind randomized controlled phase 2/3 trial of AZD1222 (ChAdOx1 nCoV-19) in healthy adults. Trial participant PBMC samples were collected at day 0 and day 28 after the second dose for TCRbeta chain sequencing. Measured from the cysteine to the phenylalanine, the CDR3 is 15 residues long. The read is trimmed to its CDR3 DNA, 45 bases read in frame from base 1. The germline V gene specifies MNHEY as CDR1 and SVGAGI as CDR2. V loses 7 bases of germline sequence and J loses 3 bases, and the interval between the two ends is 16 bases. General findings and caveats noted by the study authors: Participants were mostly white British and included more females than males, and it was suggested by the authors that clonal diversity may have been underestimated. Epitopes outside the regions mutated in the B.1.351 and B.1.1.7 variants were reportedly recognized by nearly half of the unique spike-specific TCRs. After two AZD1222 doses, both the breadth and the depth of spike-specific TCRs were significantly higher than at day 0 and than in MenACWY recipients. Because no day 14 peak-response samples were available, repertoires were characterized only after the peak T cell response. CD4 TCRs associated with the vaccine covered the entire spike protein, and the dominant responses were in regions 160-218 and 743-854. In the small 56-69-year group, the increase in depth fell short of significance, most likely because of low power. Only five to seven AZD1222 recipients were SARS-CoV-2 seropositive at baseline, limiting conclusions about previously exposed vaccinees.

The V and J genes are TRBV6-5 and TRBJ1-3, with the D gene not clear enough to name. This TCR came from an adult in good health. The sequences come from peripheral blood, collected on day 0 of MenACWY control vaccination. The DNA sequence is as follows: TGTGCCAGCATTACGGGCCTCGGACGTGGAAACACCATATATTTT. Translated, this is CASITGLGRGNTIYF.